The 30 T cell receptor beta chains below all came from one sample that was sequenced in a study of Ad26.COV2.S vaccination and SARS-CoV-2 variants. Treatment defined: some 20 received Ad26.COV2.S at low or high dose, single or two shots; a few received placebo; per-sample allocation not given. Sample collection was performed on day 63 after the first vaccine or placebo injection. Only in-frame clones appear in the TCRdb table, and some are missing; sequencing was by immunoSEQ multiplex PCR. Counted here are some 460,000 clones, roughly nine tenths occurring once; the ten biggest clones make up approximately 1.7%. Sample: peripheral blood, taken in a trial of Ad26.COV2.S vaccine versus placebo. All receptors derive from a person between 18 and 65 years old who received the Ad26.COV2.S COVID-19 vaccine or a placebo.

This chain uses TRBV27 with TRBJ1-1; D gene unclear. V was shortened by 4 bases and J by 5 bases, with 23 bases between the two germline ends. The CDR3 extends over 17 amino acids. Germline CDR1 MNHEY, CDR2 SMNVEV (reference sequence). CDR3 amino acids: CASSSLGLQTEGTEAFF. DNA of the CDR3: TGTGCCAGCAGTTCCCTGGGTCTACAGACGGAAGGGACTGAAGCTTTCTTT.

This sequence joins TRBV7-8 and TRBJ2-2; D gene unclear. CDR3 length equals 15 residues. V was cut by 4 bases and J by 3 bases, with 12 bases left in between. Germline CDR1 SGHVS, CDR2 FQNEAQ. The CDR3, as DNA: TGTGCCAGCAGCTCCCTCGGCAGTGACACCGGGGAGCTGTTTTTT. It translates to CASSSLGSDTGELFF.

V is TRBV5-8 and J is TRBJ1-1; a possible D gene is TRBD1 (5 bases). V was clipped by 0 bases and J by 6 bases, with 24 bases between them. CDR3 length: 18 amino acids. CDR1 is SGHTS, CDR2 YDEGEE, per germline. This CDR3 reads CASSLAIRSGRAVAEAFF. DNA of the CDR3: TGTGCCAGCAGCTTGGCCATTCGGTCAGGGAGGGCTGTCGCTGAAGCTTTCTTT.

This chain connects TRBV24-1 to TRBJ2-1; 7 bases line up with TRBD1. CDR1 is KGHDR and CDR2 is SFDVKD in the germline V gene. This CDR3 has 15 residues. V was clipped by 5 bases and J by 4 bases; unmatched bases: 7. CDR3 residues: CATSVTTGQYNEQFF. The DNA for the CDR3 is TGTGCCACCAGTGTTACGACAGGGCAGTACAATGAGCAGTTCTTC.

This clone was counted once. This chain connects TRBV6-5 to TRBJ2-4; D is possibly TRBD1 (5 bases). Per germline, CDR1 MNHEY and CDR2 SVGAGI. The germline V and J ends were trimmed by 2 bases and 8 bases, with 10 bases remaining between them. The CDR3 loop spans 13 amino acids. The CDR3 is CASSYRQSYIQYF. The CDR3 coding sequence is TGTGCCAGCAGTTACAGACAGAGTTACATTCAGTACTTC.

The CDR3 nucleotides are TGTGCCAGCAGCCAAGCCTGGGGCCAAACTAATGAAAAACTGTTTTTT. Translating gives CASSQAWGQTNEKLFF. The chain has TRBV4-2 and TRBJ1-4; the D gene is possibly TRBD1 (5 bases). This CDR3 spans 16 amino acids. The germline CDR1 and CDR2 sequences are LGHNA and YNFKEQ. Trimming took off 1 base at V and 1 base at J, with 10 bases between the two ends.

The CDR3 region is CASSQNVNEQFF. The CDR3, as DNA: TGTGCCAGCAGCCAAAACGTAAATGAGCAGTTCTTC. V is TRBV3-1 (or the pseudogene TRBV3-2) and J is TRBJ2-1, with unresolved D. Trimming cost V 2 bases and J 7 bases, with 6 bases left between them. CDR3 size: 12 residues. Germline CDR1 and CDR2: LGHDT and YNNKEL (reference sequence).

This chain links TRBV5-4 with TRBJ1-1; D is uncertain. Trimming shortened V by 3 bases and J by 3 bases, and 9 bases separated the two germline ends. Per germline, CDR1 SGHNT and CDR2 YYREEE (reference sequence). The CDR3 covers 13 residues. The CDR3 coding sequence is TGTGCCAGCAGCTCCCGGGCAGACACTGAAGCTTTCTTT. This translates into CASSSRADTEAFF.

Points on this clone: One end of the junction varies from germline; a read error may be responsible. The V and J genes are TRBV18 and TRBJ2-3; D call uncertain. CDR1 and CDR2 (germline): KGHSH, LQKENI. The CDR3 contains 14 residues. The CDR3, as DNA: TGTGCCAGCTCAACACCCGCCCCCACAGATACGCAGTATTTT. Translating it yields CASSTPAPTDTQYF.

In this sample, this clone turned up once. The gene calls are TRBV7-9 and TRBJ1-6; TRBD1 is a possible D gene (5 bases). Per the germline V gene, CDR1 is SEHNR and CDR2 is FQNEAQ (reference sequence). The CDR3 consists of 14 residues. With 0 bases removed from V and 7 bases from J, the gap between germline ends came to 7 bases. The CDR3 DNA is TGTGCCAGCAGCTTAGCGGGGCCAAATTCACCCCTCCACTTT. Its protein is CASSLAGPNSPLHF. Combining the CDR3 with reference TRBV7-9 and TRBJ1-6 gives the whole variable domain DTGVSQNPRHKITKRGQNVTFRCDPISEHNRLYWYRQTLGQGPEFLTYFQNEAQLEKSRLLSDRFSAERPKGSFSTLEIQRTEQGDSAMYLCASSLAGPNSPLHFGNGTRLTVT.

J is TRBJ1-5 and V is TRBV4-2; TRBD1 aligns across 9 bases. The trim removed 2 bases at V and 5 bases at J, leaving 10 bases unmatched. This CDR3 contains 17 residues. Per the germline V gene, CDR1 is LGHNA and CDR2 is YNFKEQ. CDR3 bases: TGTGCCAGCAGCCAACTTACGCCGGGACAGGGTCATCAGCCCCAGCATTTT. Translation gives CASSQLTPGQGHQPQHF.

V is TRBV6-2 or TRBV6-3 and J is TRBJ2-3; D is uncertain. V gave up 2 bases and J gave up 6 bases, with 12 bases separating them. CDR1 and CDR2 (germline): MNHEY, SVGEGT. The CDR3 spans 14 residues. CDR3 region: CASSYRPRSDTQYF. DNA of the CDR3: TGTGCCAGCAGTTACCGGCCCAGGTCGGATACGCAGTATTTT.

The chain links TRBV12-3 or TRBV12-4 to TRBJ1-2; 9 bases map to TRBD1. V gave up 8 bases and J gave up 5 bases; unmatched junction bases: 6. CDR3 length: 13 residues. CDR3: CASGDRVKYGYTF. The CDR3 nucleotides read TGTGCCAGCGGGGACAGGGTAAAGTATGGCTACACCTTC.

The chain couples TRBV5-4 to TRBJ2-5, with 13 bases identical to TRBD2. CDR3 length equals 16 residues. J was trimmed by 5 bases and V by 5 bases; bases with no gene match: 9. Per the germline V gene, CDR1 is SGHNT and CDR2 is YYREEE (reference sequence). CDR3 sequence reads: CASRQGLAGTEETQYF. CDR3 sequence (DNA): TGTGCCAGCAGGCAGGGACTAGCGGGAACGGAGGAGACCCAGTACTTC.

The chain links TRBV10-1 to TRBJ2-3; tentatively, D is TRBD2 (6 bases). The germline CDR1 and CDR2 sequences are WNHNN and SYGVQD (reference sequence). The CDR3 loop spans 16 amino acids. The V end was cut by 11 bases, the J end by 1 base, with 22 bases between. CDR3 nucleotides: TGCGCCTTTGACCGGGTGCCCTTAGCGGGCACAGATACGCAGTATTTT. Its translation is CAFDRVPLAGTDTQYF.

The V and J genes are TRBV29-1 and TRBJ2-7; 7 bases are shared with TRBD1. V shed 4 bases, J shed 2 bases, and the junction held 5 bases outside the gene matches. Per the germline V gene, CDR1 is SQVTM and CDR2 is ANQGSEA. CDR3 length: 13 residues. The CDR3 loop reads CSVGRDSPYEQYF. In DNA, the CDR3 is TGCAGCGTTGGTAGGGACAGCCCCTACGAGCAGTACTTC.

This chain links TRBV7-3 with TRBJ1-1; unclear D gene. V was trimmed by 0 bases and J by 0 bases, leaving 11 bases between them. The CDR3 is 16 amino acids. CDR1 is SGHTA, CDR2 FQGTGA, per germline. CDR3: CASSLTGAGLNTEAFF. The CDR3, as DNA: TGTGCCAGCAGCTTAACGGGTGCGGGGTTGAACACTGAAGCTTTCTTT.

The chain joins TRBV7-9 to TRBJ2-7, with D uncertain. CDR3 length: 12 amino acids. V dropped 6 bases and J dropped 0 bases, with 6 bases sitting between them. CDR1 is SEHNR and CDR2 is FQNEAQ in the germline V gene (reference sequence). The CDR3 reads CASSRLSYEQYF. The CDR3 DNA is TGTGCCAGCAGTCGACTCTCCTACGAGCAGTACTTC.

The gene calls are TRBV7-9 and TRBJ2-4; 9 nucleotides line up with TRBD1. Losses at the gene ends were 5 bases for V and 9 bases for J; bases not matched to a gene: 11. This CDR3 has 15 residues. The germline gives CDR1 SEHNR, CDR2 FQNEAQ (reference sequence). CDR3 coding DNA: TGTGCCAGCAGCCAAACTATCCGACAGGGGGGCATTCAGTACTTC. Translated: CASSQTIRQGGIQYF.

This rearrangement joins TRBV5-5 to TRBJ1-2; 10 nucleotides agree with TRBD1. This CDR3 has 15 residues. V was clipped by 4 bases and J by 8 bases; unmatched bases: 11. The V gene's germline CDR1 is SGHKS and CDR2 YYEKEE (reference sequence). The CDR3: CASSRATGGANGYTF. The DNA of the CDR3 is TGTGCCAGCAGCAGGGCGACAGGGGGCGCGAACGGCTACACCTTC. Based on the CDR3 plus reference TRBV5-5 and TRBJ1-2, the full variable domain is DAGVTQSPTHLIKTRGQQVTLRCSPISGHKSVSWYQQVLGQGPQFIFQYYEKEERGRGNFPDRFSARQFPNYSSELNVNALLLGDSALYLCASSRATGGANGYTFGSGTRLTVV.

In its sample, this clone was seen a few times. The chain combines TRBV7-9 with TRBJ1-2, with D perhaps TRBD1 (5 bases). V was clipped by 5 bases and J by 12 bases, with 16 bases between them. The CDR3 consists of 12 residues. Germline V gene lookup returns CDR1 SEHNR and CDR2 FQNEAQ (reference sequence). Written as DNA, the CDR3 is TGTGCCAGCAGCAAAAGGGACGGAGGGAACACCTTC. It yields the protein CASSKRDGGNTF.

Written as DNA, the CDR3 is TGTGCCAGCAGCACCCTAGCATGGCCCACAGATACGCAGTATTTT. It specifies CASSTLAWPTDTQYF. The chain employs TRBV7-8 and TRBJ2-3; perhaps TRBD2 as D (5 bases). CDR1 is SGHVS and CDR2 is FQNEAQ in the germline V gene. V gave up 5 bases and J gave up 2 bases, with 14 bases separating them. CDR3 length: 15 amino acids.

CDR3 residues: CASSAAGQGRYEKLFF. CDR3 sequence (DNA): TGTGCCAGCAGCGCCGCGGGACAGGGGAGGTATGAAAAACTGTTTTTT. The rearrangement joins TRBV9 to TRBJ1-4; TRBD1 aligns across 10 bases. J was trimmed by 6 bases and V by 3 bases; bases with no gene match: 8. Germline V gives CDR1 SGDLS, CDR2 YYNGEE. The CDR3 has 16 residues.

The genes are TRBV7-8 and TRBJ1-1; D perhaps matches TRBD1 (5 bases). V was clipped by 5 bases and J by 7 bases, with 14 bases between them. CDR1 is SGHVS and CDR2 is FQNEAQ in the germline V gene. The CDR3 contains 13 residues. CDR3 sequence: CASSPPRDDEAFF. DNA for the CDR3: TGTGCCAGCAGCCCTCCCAGGGACGATGAAGCTTTCTTT.

The CDR3 bases are TGTGCCAGCAGGTCCGGGGAGCTGTTTTTT. Translation: CASRSGELFF. The rearrangement uses TRBV2 and TRBJ2-2; unclear D gene. Trimming left V 6 bases short and J 6 bases short, with 2 bases between. The CDR3 consists of 10 residues. The germline CDR1 and CDR2 sequences are SNHLY and FYNNEI.

The genes are TRBV6-2 or TRBV6-3 and TRBJ1-4; no reliable D call. Germline V lookup: CDR1 MNHEY, CDR2 SVGEGT. The ends were cut back, 2 bases at V and 4 bases at J, with 11 bases in the middle. This CDR3 region has 15 residues. The CDR3 DNA sequence: TGTGCCAGCAGTTACGAGCCGGGCAGTAATGAAAAACTGTTTTTT. It is translated as CASSYEPGSNEKLFF.

The chain is built from TRBV27 and TRBJ1-5; tentatively, D is TRBD1 (5 bases). The germline CDR1 and CDR2 sequences are MNHEY and SMNVEV (reference sequence). V dropped 2 bases and J dropped 4 bases, with 9 bases sitting between them. The CDR3 covers 14 residues. The CDR3 region has the DNA TGTGCCAGCAGTTTAGGGGGGGAAAATCAGCCCCAGCATTTT. Translated, it gives CASSLGGENQPQHF.

The gene calls are TRBV5-1 and TRBJ1-2; unclear D gene. Germline CDR1 SGHRS, CDR2 YFSETQ. This CDR3 contains 13 residues. The V and J ends lost 0 bases and 5 bases respectively, with 8 bases between them. CDR3 sequence (DNA): TGCGCCAGCAGCTTGGCTTTCGAATATGGCTACACCTTC. Amino acid sequence: CASSLAFEYGYTF. Based on the CDR3 plus reference TRBV5-1 and TRBJ1-2, the full variable domain is KAGVTQTPRYLIKTRGQQVTLSCSPISGHRSVSWYQQTPGQGLQFLFEYFSETQRNKGNFPGRFSGRQFSNSRSEMNVSTLELGDSALYLCASSLAFEYGYTFGSGTRLTVV.

This chain connects TRBV2 to TRBJ2-7; unclear D gene. V shed 4 bases and J shed 0 bases, with 7 bases lying between them. Germline values: CDR1 SNHLY, CDR2 FYNNEI. The CDR3 totals 13 residues. The chain's CDR3 is CASSVTDSYEQYF. CDR3 DNA: TGTGCCAGCAGTGTCACAGACTCCTACGAGCAGTACTTC. Full variable domain (missing parts from reference TRBV2 and TRBJ2-7): EPEVTQTPSHQVTQMGQEVILRCVPISNHLYFYWYRQILGQKVEFLVSFYNNEISEKSEIFDDQFSVERPDGSNFTLKIRSTKLEDSAMYFCASSVTDSYEQYFGPGTRLTVT.

This chain joins TRBV7-9 and TRBJ1-2; D is possibly TRBD1 (5 bases). The V end lost 5 bases, the J end lost 7 bases, and 23 bases lay between the germline ends. The CDR3 is made up of 16 amino acids. Germline CDR1 SEHNR, CDR2 FQNEAQ (reference sequence). Here the CDR3 reads CASSLVRGRAGLGYTF. CDR3 bases: TGTGCCAGCAGCCTTGTGAGGGGCAGGGCGGGCCTTGGCTACACCTTC.